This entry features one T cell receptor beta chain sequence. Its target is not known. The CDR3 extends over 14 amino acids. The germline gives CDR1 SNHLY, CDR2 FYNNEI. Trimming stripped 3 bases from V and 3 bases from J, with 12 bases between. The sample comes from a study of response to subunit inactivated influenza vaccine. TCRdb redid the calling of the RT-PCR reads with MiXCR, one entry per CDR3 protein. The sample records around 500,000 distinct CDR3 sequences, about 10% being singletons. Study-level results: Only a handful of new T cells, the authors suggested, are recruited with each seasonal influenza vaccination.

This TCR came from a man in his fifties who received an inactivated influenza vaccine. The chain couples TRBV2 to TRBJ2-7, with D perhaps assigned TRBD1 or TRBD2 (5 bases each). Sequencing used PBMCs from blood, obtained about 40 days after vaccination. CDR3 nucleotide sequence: TGTGCCAGCAGTGATCGGGGCAAGTACTACGAGCAGTACTTC. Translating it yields CASSDRGKYYEQYF.